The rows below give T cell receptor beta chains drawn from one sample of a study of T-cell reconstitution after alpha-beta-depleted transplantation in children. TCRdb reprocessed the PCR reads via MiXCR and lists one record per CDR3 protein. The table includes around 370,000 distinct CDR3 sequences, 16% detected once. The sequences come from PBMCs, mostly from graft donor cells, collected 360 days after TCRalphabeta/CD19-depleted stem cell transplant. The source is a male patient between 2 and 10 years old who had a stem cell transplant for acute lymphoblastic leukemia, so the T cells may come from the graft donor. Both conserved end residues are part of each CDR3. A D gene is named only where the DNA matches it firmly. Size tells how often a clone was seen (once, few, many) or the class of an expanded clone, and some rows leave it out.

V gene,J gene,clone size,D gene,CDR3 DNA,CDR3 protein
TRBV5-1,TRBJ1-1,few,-,TGCGCCAGCAGCTTCTCCGGTGGGGGTGCGAGCACTGAAGCTTTCTTT,CASSFSGGGASTEAFF
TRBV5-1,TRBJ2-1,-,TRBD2,TGCGCCAGCACTAGCGGGAGTAGTAATGAGCAGTTCTTC,CASTSGSSNEQFF
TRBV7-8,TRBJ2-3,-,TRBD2,TGTGCCAGCAGCGCCCTAGCGGGAGGGTACACAGATACGCAGTATTTT,CASSALAGGYTDTQYF
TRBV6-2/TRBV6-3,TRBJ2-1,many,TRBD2,TGTGCCAGCAGTCCCCGGGGACTAGCGGGAGCTGGTGAGCAGTTCTTC,CASSPRGLAGAGEQFF
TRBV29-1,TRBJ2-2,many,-,TGCAGCGCCCTCCCTTGGACCGGGGAGCTGTTTTTT,CSALPWTGELFF
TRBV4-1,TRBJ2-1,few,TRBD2,TGCGCCAGCAGCCGGAGAGCGGGAGATGGCTACAATGAGCAGTTCTTC,CASSRRAGDGYNEQFF
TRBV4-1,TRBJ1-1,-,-,TGCGCCAGCAGCCAAGCGGGGGATTACACTGAAGCTTTCTTT,CASSQAGDYTEAFF
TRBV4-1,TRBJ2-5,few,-,TGCGCCAGCAGCCCCTACTTTACAGGGAAAGAGACCCAGTACTTC,CASSPYFTGKETQYF
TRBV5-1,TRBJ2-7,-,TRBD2,TGCGCCAGCAGCTTGGGCCGGGAGGACTACGAGCAGTACTTC,CASSLGREDYEQYF
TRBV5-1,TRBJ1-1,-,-,TGCGCCAGCAGCTTGAAAGGAACAGGCGTGAGAAACACTGAAGCTTTCTTT,CASSLKGTGVRNTEAFF
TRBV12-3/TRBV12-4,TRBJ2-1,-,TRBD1,TGTGCCAGCAGCCCTCGGGACAGTCCAGTCTCCTACAATGAGCAGTTCTTC,CASSPRDSPVSYNEQFF
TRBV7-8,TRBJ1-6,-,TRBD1,TGTGCCAGCGGGGACAGGCTATCATCTTCACCCCTCCACTTT,CASGDRLSSSPLHF
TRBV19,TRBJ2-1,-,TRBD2,TGTGCCAGTAGTATCCGGCAGGGGCGGGGGGGTGAGCAGTTCTTC,CASSIRQGRGGEQFF
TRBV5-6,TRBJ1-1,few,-,TGTGCCAGCAGCTTGGTGGATGCTGGAGCTTTCTTT,CASSLVDAGAFF
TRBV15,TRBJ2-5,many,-,TGTGCCACCAGCAGTTACCTAGCGAAGCAAGAGACCCAGTACTTC,CATSSYLAKQETQYF
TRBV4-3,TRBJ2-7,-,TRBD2,TGCGCCAGCAGCTGGCGGACTAGCGGGAGCGACGAGCAGTACTTC,CASSWRTSGSDEQYF
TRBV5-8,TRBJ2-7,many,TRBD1,TGTGCCAGCACCGGACAGGGCGAGCAGTACTTC,CASTGQGEQYF
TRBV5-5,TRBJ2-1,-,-,TGTGCCAGCAGCTTCTGGCTTGCCCGGGGCAATGAGCAGTTCTTC,CASSFWLARGNEQFF
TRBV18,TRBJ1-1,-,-,TGTGCCAGCTCACCAAAGTCCGGGGGAACTGAAGCTTTCTTT,CASSPKSGGTEAFF
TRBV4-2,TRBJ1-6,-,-,TGTGCCAGCAGCCAAGATTGGGGGAATACACCCCTCCACTTT,CASSQDWGNTPLHF
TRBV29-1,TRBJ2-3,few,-,TGCAGCGTAGTGGACTCGATAAGCACAGATACGCAGTATTTT,CSVVDSISTDTQYF
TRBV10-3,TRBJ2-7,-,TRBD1,TGTGCCATCAGAGACCATCCGGGACAGGGGGAATCCGAGCAGTACTTC,CAIRDHPGQGESEQYF
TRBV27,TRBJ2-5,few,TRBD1,TGTGCCAGCAGCCTGAACAGGGGCTGGGGAGAGACCCAGTACTTC,CASSLNRGWGETQYF
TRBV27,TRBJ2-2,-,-,TGTGCCAGCAGTCCCTCGGCAGGGTGGGGCACCGGGGAGCTGTTTTTT,CASSPSAGWGTGELFF
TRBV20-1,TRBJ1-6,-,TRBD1,TGCAGTGCTACCGGACAGGGTCCACCCCTCCACTTT,CSATGQGPPLHF
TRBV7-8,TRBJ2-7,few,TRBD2,TGTGCCAGCAGCCTATGGACTAGCGGGTCTACTTACGAGCAGTACTTC,CASSLWTSGSTYEQYF
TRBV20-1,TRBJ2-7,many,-,TGCAGTGCTATTTCGGTCCTGAGCTCCTACGAGCAGTACTTC,CSAISVLSSYEQYF
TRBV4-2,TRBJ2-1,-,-,TGTGCCAGCAGCCGCCCGGACGGTACTTACAATGAGCAGTTCTTC,CASSRPDGTYNEQFF
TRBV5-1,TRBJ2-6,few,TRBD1,TGCGCCAGCAGCTTGACAGGGGGGAGGTCTGGGGCCAACGTCCTGACTTTC,CASSLTGGRSGANVLTF
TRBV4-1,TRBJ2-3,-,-,TGCGCCAGCAGCCAAGTAGCACAGGCACTCACAGATACGCAGTATTTT,CASSQVAQALTDTQYF
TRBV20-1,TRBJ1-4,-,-,TGCAGTGCTGGAGGGTCGACTAATGAAAAACTGTTTTTT,CSAGGSTNEKLFF
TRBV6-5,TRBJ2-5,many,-,TGTGCCAGCAGTTACTCTTTGGCCCGCGGAGGAAAAGAGACCCAGTACTTC,CASSYSLARGGKETQYF
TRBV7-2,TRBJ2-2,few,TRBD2,TGTGCCAGCAGCACCCGGACTAGCGGAGATGGAACCGGGGAGCTGTTTTTT,CASSTRTSGDGTGELFF
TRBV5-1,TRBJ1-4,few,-,TGCGCCAGCAGCCCTTCCAGGGTAGGGATTGAAAAACTGTTTTTT,CASSPSRVGIEKLFF
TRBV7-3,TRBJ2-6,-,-,TGTGCCAGCAGCTTAGACCCCGGCACGCGATACTCTGGGGCCAACGTCCTGACTTTC,CASSLDPGTRYSGANVLTF
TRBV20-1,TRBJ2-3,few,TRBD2,TGCAGTGCTAGAGATAAACTAGCGGGTGATACGCAGTATTTT,CSARDKLAGDTQYF
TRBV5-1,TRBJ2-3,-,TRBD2,TGCGCCAGCAGCGTAGCGGGAGCTCGGGTCGGTTTCACAGATACGCAGTATTTT,CASSVAGARVGFTDTQYF
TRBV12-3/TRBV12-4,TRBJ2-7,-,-,TGTGCCAGCAGTTTGGGCAGGGCTACCTACGAGCAGTACTTC,CASSLGRATYEQYF
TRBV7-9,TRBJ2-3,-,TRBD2,TGTGCCAGCAGCTCCCATCTAGCGGGAGTCACAGATACGCAGTATTTT,CASSSHLAGVTDTQYF